The rows below give T cell receptor beta chains drawn from one sample of a study of blood T cell repertoires in COVID-19. Generated by immunoSEQ multiplex PCR, the TCRdb table keeps only in-frame clones and is missing some. The data show around 280,000 clones, with around nine tenths seen just once and about 6% held by the top ten. The sample was PBMCs or T cells enriched from blood (not recorded which). Receptor source: a woman between 35 and 50 years old who had recovered from COVID-19. CDR3s include the opening cysteine and the closing phenylalanine or tryptophan. D genes are given only for firm matches. Where a row states a size, it is once, few, many or the class of an expanded clone; other rows omit it.

D	J	V	size	CDR3	DNA
-	TRBJ1-3	TRBV9	-	CASSETEALGTIYF	TGTGCCAGCAGCGAGACAGAGGCTTTGGGCACCATATATTTT
TRBD1	TRBJ2-5	TRBV10-3	-	CAIGGLRQGGFQETQYF	TGTGCCATCGGGGGCCTAAGACAGGGGGGATTCCAAGAGACCCAGTACTTC
-	TRBJ1-5	TRBV2	-	CASSEAMGAGQPQHF	TGTGCCAGCAGTGAAGCGATGGGGGCGGGTCAGCCCCAGCATTTT
TRBD2	TRBJ2-7	TRBV5-1	-	CASSFALAGTYEQYF	TGCGCCAGCAGCTTTGCGCTAGCGGGAACCTACGAGCAGTACTTC
-	TRBJ1-6	TRBV11-2	-	CASSPRGFSYNSPLHF	TGTGCCAGCAGCCCCCGGGGATTCTCCTATAATTCACCCCTCCACTTT
-	TRBJ1-4	TRBV2	-	CASSDFSTNEKLFF	TGTGCCAGCAGTGATTTCTCAACTAATGAAAAACTGTTTTTT
-	TRBJ2-1	TRBV28	-	CASRAAGLTGAGEQFF	TGTGCCAGCAGGGCCGCTGGGCTGACGGGAGCCGGGGAGCAGTTCTTC
TRBD2	TRBJ2-1	TRBV29-1	-	CSVEVGVFLAGGWNEQFF	TGCAGCGTTGAAGTAGGGGTCTTTTTGGCGGGAGGGTGGAATGAGCAGTTCTTC
-	TRBJ2-3	TRBV10-1	-	CASSKGHNTDTQYF	TGCGCCAGCAGTAAGGGACATAACACAGATACGCAGTATTTT
TRBD1	TRBJ2-5	TRBV19	-	CASSGAYPDREETQYF	TGTGCCAGTAGTGGCGCTTACCCCGACAGGGAAGAGACCCAGTACTTC
TRBD2	TRBJ2-2	TRBV4-3	-	CASSQESYGGGPSGELFF	TGCGCCAGCAGCCAAGAATCCTACGGGGGAGGGCCTTCCGGGGAGCTGTTTTTT
-	TRBJ1-1	TRBV5-1	-	CASSYDSLNTEAFF	TGCGCCAGCAGCTATGACAGCTTAAACACTGAAGCTTTCTTT
-	TRBJ2-7	TRBV4-3	-	CASSQEAGSYEQYF	TGCGCCAGCAGCCAAGAAGCGGGTTCCTACGAGCAGTACTTC
-	TRBJ2-5	TRBV14	-	CASSLSRADEETQYF	TGTGCCAGCAGCCTCAGTCGAGCGGACGAAGAGACCCAGTACTTC
-	TRBJ1-2	TRBV12-3/TRBV12-4	-	CASTFRVNYGYTF	TGTGCCAGCACGTTTCGGGTGAACTATGGCTACACCTTC
-	TRBJ1-1	TRBV9	-	CASTGRVGAEAFF	TGTGCCAGCACGGGTCGGGTAGGGGCTGAAGCTTTCTTT
TRBD1	TRBJ1-5	TRBV19	-	CASSYRGQGNQPQHF	TGTGCCAGTAGTTACAGGGGGCAGGGCAATCAGCCCCAGCATTTT
-	TRBJ1-1	TRBV28	-	CASSSAGSGTEAFF	TGTGCCAGCAGTTCCGCGGGCTCCGGCACTGAAGCTTTCTTT
-	TRBJ2-7	TRBV24-1	-	CATSEPQGHKQYF	TGTGCCACCAGTGAACCCCAGGGGCACAAGCAGTACTTC
-	TRBJ2-5	TRBV27	-	CASSPLASGETQYF	TGTGCCAGCAGTCCCTTGGCGAGCGGTGAGACCCAGTACTTC
TRBD2	TRBJ2-7	TRBV19	-	CASSDPGLAGIYEQYF	TGTGCCAGTAGTGACCCGGGACTAGCGGGAATCTACGAGCAGTACTTC
TRBD1	TRBJ1-3	TRBV30	-	CAWGTGGNTIYF	TGTGCCTGGGGGACAGGGGGAAACACCATATATTTT
-	TRBJ1-2	TRBV28	-	CASASLGGNYGYTF	TGTGCCAGCGCCTCATTAGGCGGGAACTATGGCTACACCTTC
-	TRBJ1-6	TRBV28	-	CASSYSGSYNSPLHF	TGTGCCAGCAGTTATTCCGGGAGCTATAATTCACCCCTCCACTTT
TRBD2	TRBJ2-7	TRBV11-2	-	CASSFLGLAAYEQYF	TGTGCCAGCAGCTTTCTTGGACTAGCGGCCTACGAGCAGTACTTC
-	TRBJ1-6	TRBV10-3	-	CAIRPEGGSPLHF	TGTGCCATCAGGCCCGAGGGCGGTTCACCCCTCCACTTT
TRBD1	TRBJ1-2	TRBV5-1	-	CASSHGTGDGYTF	TGCGCCAGCAGCCACGGGACAGGGGATGGCTACACCTTC
-	TRBJ2-5	TRBV9	-	CASSRLGASVGETQYF	TGTGCCAGCAGCCGGTTAGGGGCTAGCGTGGGAGAGACCCAGTACTTC
-	TRBJ1-5	TRBV19	few	CASSLHHRLNQPQHF	TGTGCCAGTAGCCTGCATCACAGGCTGAATCAGCCCCAGCATTTT
TRBD1	TRBJ1-4	TRBV3-1/TRBV3-2	-	CASSQGQGADEKLFF	TGTGCCAGCAGCCAAGGACAGGGGGCGGATGAAAAACTGTTTTTT
TRBD1	TRBJ2-1	TRBV5-1	once	CASSFTQGYGNEQFF	TGCGCCAGCAGCTTTACACAGGGGTACGGCAATGAGCAGTTCTTC
TRBD1	TRBJ1-1	TRBV18	-	CASSPGTANTEAFF	TGTGCCAGCTCACCAGGGACAGCGAACACTGAAGCTTTCTTT
TRBD1	TRBJ2-1	TRBV5-1	-	CASSQGAYNEQFF	TGCGCCAGCTCACAGGGGGCGTACAATGAGCAGTTCTTC